Sequencing of this T cell receptor beta chain was carried out in a study of blood T cell repertoires in COVID-19. Study-level information: The cDNA or gDNA used as material had been derived from T cells, B-cell-depleted T cells, or PBMCs.

Per the original data handling: Amplification with reference gene primers provided the estimates of nucleated cell counts. Generated by immunoSEQ multiplex PCR, the TCRdb table keeps only in-frame clones and is missing some. The V and J calls and clone size were taken over from that table, and D and trimming were inferred from the DNA. Seen here are some 110,000 clones, approximately 88% observed once, and the top ten hold under 0.85%. From germline, CDR1 is MDHEN and CDR2 SYDVKM. The CDR3 is 17 amino acids. Trimming took 6 bases from V and 5 from J; bases not matched to a gene: 10. The chain couples TRBV28 to TRBJ2-3; 14 bases agree with TRBD2. The sample was peripheral blood. The origin of this receptor is a woman in her 70s with acute or convalescent COVID-19. Here the CDR3 DNA reads TGTGCCAGCAGCTTCGGGACTAGCGGGAGAAGACAAGATACGCAGTATTTT. Translating it yields CASSFGTSGRRQDTQYF.